The entry below describes one TCR beta chain. With 5 bases clipped from V and 4 bases from J, the junction kept 1 base outside the gene matches. The CDR3 spans 13 residues. The V gene's germline CDR1 is SGHRS and CDR2 YFSETQ. The sample originates from a study of cytomegalovirus exposure and HLA in healthy donors. PCR primers comprised 60 Vbeta and 13 Jbeta primers. TCRdb keeps only in-frame clones here, not all; method: immunoSEQ multiplex PCR. The sample has more than 95,000 clones; roughly 13% are singletons. The sample consisted of PBMCs. This clonotype was obtained from a middle-aged man in good health and CMV-seropositive. The chain has TRBV5-1 and TRBJ2-4, with TRBD1 matching over 9 bases. CDR3 amino acids: CASRGQGKNIQYF. The CDR3 DNA reads TGCGCCAGCAGGGGACAGGGTAAAAACATTCAGTACTTC. Full variable domain (remainder filled in from reference TRBV5-1 and TRBJ2-4): KAGVTQTPRYLIKTRGQQVTLSCSPISGHRSVSWYQQTPGQGLQFLFEYFSETQRNKGNFPGRFSGRQFSNSRSEMNVSTLELGDSALYLCASRGQGKNIQYFGAGTRLSVL.